This note documents a single T cell receptor (beta chain) sequence. Germline loops: CDR1 SGHDN, CDR2 FVKESK. This CDR3 contains 13 residues. Trimming stripped 1 base from V and 6 bases from J, with 9 bases between. Grouping used clinical history reported by participants in a survey and questionnaire. This sample is drawn from a study of blood T cell repertoires in COVID-19. Whole-study context: The United States, Italy and Spain provided the acute and convalescent COVID-19 samples.

Original methodology: Nucleated cell number was recorded as an estimate derived from reference gene primer amplification. Here immunoSEQ multiplex PCR was the method, and the copy in TCRdb shows in-frame clones only, minus some. V and J calls and clone size are given by that table; D and trimming were obtained from the DNA. The top ten hold roughly 5% of the sample, which has approximately 220,000 clones, 80% to 90% seen once. The V and J genes are TRBV14 and TRBJ1-2; D is possibly TRBD1 (5 bases). Sample: PBMCs or T cells enriched from blood (not recorded which). The source is a woman in her 50s who had been exposed to COVID-19. The DNA for the CDR3 is TGTGCCAGCAGCCAAGCCGACAGTAATGGCTACACCTTC. It codes for CASSQADSNGYTF.